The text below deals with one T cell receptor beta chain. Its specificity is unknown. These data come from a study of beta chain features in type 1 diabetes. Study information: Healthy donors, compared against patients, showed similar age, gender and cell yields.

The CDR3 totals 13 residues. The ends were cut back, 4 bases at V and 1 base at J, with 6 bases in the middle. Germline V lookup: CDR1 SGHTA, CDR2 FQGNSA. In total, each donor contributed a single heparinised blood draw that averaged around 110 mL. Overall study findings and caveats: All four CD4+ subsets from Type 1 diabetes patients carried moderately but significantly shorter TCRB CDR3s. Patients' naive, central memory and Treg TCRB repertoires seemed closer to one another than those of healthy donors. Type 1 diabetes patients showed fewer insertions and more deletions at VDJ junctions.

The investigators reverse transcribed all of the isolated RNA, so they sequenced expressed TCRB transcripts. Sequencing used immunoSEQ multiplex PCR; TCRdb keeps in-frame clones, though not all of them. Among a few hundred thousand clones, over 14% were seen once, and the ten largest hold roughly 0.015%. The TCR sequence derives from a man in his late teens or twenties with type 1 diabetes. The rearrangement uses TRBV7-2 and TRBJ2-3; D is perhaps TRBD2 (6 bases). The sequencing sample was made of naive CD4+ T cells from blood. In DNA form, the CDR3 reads TGTGCCAGCAGCTCGGGGGGCACAGATACGCAGTATTTT. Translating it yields CASSSGGTDTQYF.